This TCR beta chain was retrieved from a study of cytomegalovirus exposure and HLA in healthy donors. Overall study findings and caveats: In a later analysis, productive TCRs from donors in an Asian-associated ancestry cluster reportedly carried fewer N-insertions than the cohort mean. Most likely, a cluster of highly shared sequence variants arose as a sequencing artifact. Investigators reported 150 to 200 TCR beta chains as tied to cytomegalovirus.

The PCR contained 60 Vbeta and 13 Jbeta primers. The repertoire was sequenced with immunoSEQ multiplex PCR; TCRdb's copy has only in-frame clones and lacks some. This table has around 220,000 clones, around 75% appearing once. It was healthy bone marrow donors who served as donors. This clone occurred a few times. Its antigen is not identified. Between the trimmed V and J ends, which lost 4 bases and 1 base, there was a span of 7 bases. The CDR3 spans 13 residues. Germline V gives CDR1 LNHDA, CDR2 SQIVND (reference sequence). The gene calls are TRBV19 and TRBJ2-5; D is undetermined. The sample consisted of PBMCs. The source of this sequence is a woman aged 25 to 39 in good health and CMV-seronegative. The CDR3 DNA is TGTGCCAGTAGTACCATCGGCCAAGAGACCCAGTACTTC. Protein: CASSTIGQETQYF.